This entry is about one TCR beta chain. The table came from immunoSEQ multiplex PCR; TCRdb's copy has only in-frame clones and leaves some out. The profile shows approximately 76,000 clones, 85% to 90% of them singletons. This sample stems from a study of blood T cell repertoires in COVID-19. The V and J ends lost 4 bases and 1 base respectively, with 10 bases between them. The CDR3 loop spans 14 amino acids. Germline lookup yields CDR1 ENHRY and CDR2 SYGVKD. The chain joins TRBV10-3 to TRBJ2-5, with D unresolved. This TCR came from a man older than 75 in a cohort sampled during active COVID-19. The sequenced material came from peripheral blood. CDR3 nucleotide sequence: TGTGCCATCAGTGGAACAGCAGGCCAAGAGACCCAGTACTTC. This encodes CAISGTAGQETQYF.